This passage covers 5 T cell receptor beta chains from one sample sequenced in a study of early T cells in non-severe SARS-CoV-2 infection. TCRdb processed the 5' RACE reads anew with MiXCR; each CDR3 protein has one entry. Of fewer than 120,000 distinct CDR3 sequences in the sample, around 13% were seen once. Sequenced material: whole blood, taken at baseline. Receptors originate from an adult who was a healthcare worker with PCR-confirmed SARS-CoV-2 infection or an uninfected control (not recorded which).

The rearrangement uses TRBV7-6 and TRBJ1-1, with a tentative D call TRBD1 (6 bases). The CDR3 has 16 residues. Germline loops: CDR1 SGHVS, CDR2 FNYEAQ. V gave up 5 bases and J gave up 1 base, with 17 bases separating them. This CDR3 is CASSPRGQPWNTEAFF. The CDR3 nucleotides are TGTGCCAGCAGCCCTAGGGGACAACCCTGGAACACTGAAGCTTTCTTT.

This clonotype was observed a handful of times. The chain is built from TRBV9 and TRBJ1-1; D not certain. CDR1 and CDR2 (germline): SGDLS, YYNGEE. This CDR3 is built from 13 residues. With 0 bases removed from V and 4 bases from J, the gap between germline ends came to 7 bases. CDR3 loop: CASSVVGSTEAFF. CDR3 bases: TGTGCCAGCAGCGTAGTTGGGTCCACTGAAGCTTTCTTT.

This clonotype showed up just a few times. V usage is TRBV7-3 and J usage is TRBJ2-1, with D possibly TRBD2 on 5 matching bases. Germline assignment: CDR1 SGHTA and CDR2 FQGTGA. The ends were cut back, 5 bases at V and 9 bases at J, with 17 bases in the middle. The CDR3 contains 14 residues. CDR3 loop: CASSIAGGLGEQFF. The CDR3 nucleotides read TGTGCCAGCAGCATCGCGGGTGGCCTTGGTGAGCAGTTCTTC.

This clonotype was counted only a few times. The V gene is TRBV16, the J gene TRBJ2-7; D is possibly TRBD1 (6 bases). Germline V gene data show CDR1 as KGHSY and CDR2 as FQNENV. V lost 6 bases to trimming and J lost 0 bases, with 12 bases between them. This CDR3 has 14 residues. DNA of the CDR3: TGTGCCAGCAGTCGGACAGCCAGCTCCTACGAGCAGTACTTC. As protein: CASSRTASSYEQYF.

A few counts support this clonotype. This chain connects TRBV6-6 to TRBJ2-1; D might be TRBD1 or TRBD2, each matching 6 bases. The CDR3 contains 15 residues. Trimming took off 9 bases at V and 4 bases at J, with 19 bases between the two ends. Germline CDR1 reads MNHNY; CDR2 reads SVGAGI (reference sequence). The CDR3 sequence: CASGATGGGYNEQFF. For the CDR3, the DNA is TGTGCCAGTGGGGCGACAGGCGGAGGGTACAATGAGCAGTTCTTC.